These 28 T cell receptor beta chains were all obtained from the same sample, sequenced in a study of OX40 agonist ivuxolimab in advanced cancers. Generated by immunoSEQ multiplex PCR, the TCRdb table keeps only in-frame clones and is missing some. The table includes roughly 120,000 clones, around 92% detected once. Sequencing was performed on CD4+ or CD8+ T cells sorted from blood, taken in a trial of the OX40 agonist ivuxolimab. The receptors were gathered from an adult with an advanced solid tumor such as melanoma, head and neck, liver or kidney cancer.

This chain connects TRBV5-1 to TRBJ1-1, with 7 nucleotides matching TRBD1. Germline V gene data show CDR1 as SGHRS and CDR2 as YFSETQ. The ends lost 4 bases at V and 6 bases at J; junction bases unmatched: 6. There are 13 residues in the CDR3. This CDR3 is CASSPDRVAEAFF. The DNA for the CDR3 is TGCGCCAGCAGCCCTGACAGGGTAGCTGAAGCTTTCTTT.

The chain employs TRBV5-1 and TRBJ1-1; D unresolved. Between the trimmed V and J ends, which lost 0 bases and 2 bases, there was a span of 5 bases. The CDR3 sequence is 13 residues long. The germline CDR1 and CDR2 sequences are SGHRS and YFSETQ. The DNA of the CDR3 is TGCGCCAGCAGCTTGGTAGTTAACACTGAAGCTTTCTTT. This encodes CASSLVVNTEAFF.

The chain is built from TRBV9 and TRBJ2-1, with 9 bases lining up with TRBD1. The ends lost 3 bases at V and 4 bases at J; junction bases unmatched: 20. Germline CDR1 reads SGDLS; CDR2 reads YYNGEE. CDR3 length: 20 residues. CDR3 DNA sequence: TGTGCCAGCAGCGCCCCATTTTGGGACAGGGAAGGACCTTTGTACAATGAGCAGTTCTTC. This sequence encodes CASSAPFWDREGPLYNEQFF.

J is TRBJ1-2 and V is TRBV7-3, with D possibly being TRBD1 (5 bases). V lost 0 bases to trimming and J lost 5 bases, with 19 bases between them. Germline values: CDR1 SGHTA, CDR2 FQGTGA. The CDR3 runs to 17 residues. CDR3 in DNA: TGTGCCAGCAGCTTAACTGGGGGAGACAAGACTCCTTATGGCTACACCTTC. Translated, it gives CASSLTGGDKTPYGYTF.

The chain has TRBV18 and TRBJ1-5; no reliable D call. Trimming removed 2 bases at V and 5 bases at J, with 13 bases between. There are 15 residues in the CDR3. Looked up from germline, CDR1 is KGHSH and CDR2 is LQKENI. This chain's CDR3 is CASSPNPEGHQPQHF. The CDR3 nucleotides read TGTGCCAGCTCACCAAACCCAGAGGGCCATCAGCCCCAGCATTTT.

The J gene is TRBJ2-1, the V gene TRBV19; 10 nucleotides agree with TRBD1. The V gene's germline CDR1 is LNHDA and CDR2 SQIVND (reference sequence). The V gene end was trimmed by 3 bases and the J gene end by 4 bases; junction bases not matched to a gene: 6. This CDR3 contains 16 residues. CDR3 loop: CASSIVWTGGYNEQFF. CDR3 coding DNA: TGTGCCAGTAGTATCGTTTGGACAGGGGGATACAATGAGCAGTTCTTC.

The DNA of the CDR3 is TGCGCCAGCAGCCAACCGGGACTAGCGGGAGTTGAGCAGTTCTTC. This encodes CASSQPGLAGVEQFF. V usage is TRBV5-1 and J usage is TRBJ2-1, with TRBD2 matching over 14 bases. The CDR3 is 15 residues long. V gave up 4 bases and J gave up 9 bases; unmatched junction bases: 6. Per the germline V gene, CDR1 is SGHRS and CDR2 is YFSETQ.

The chain employs TRBV28 and TRBJ2-3, with TRBD2 matching 11 bases. The V and J ends lost 5 bases and 3 bases, in that order; junction bases with no gene match: 7. Germline-derived CDR1 and CDR2 are MDHEN and SYDVKM. The CDR3 length is 16 residues. CDR3 nucleotide sequence: TGTGCCAGCAGTGCCGCGACTAGCGGGAATACAGATACGCAGTATTTT. Translating it yields CASSAATSGNTDTQYF.

The V and J genes are TRBV10-3 and TRBJ1-6; D call uncertain. Per germline, CDR1 ENHRY and CDR2 SYGVKD. The V gene lost 3 bases and the J gene lost 10 bases, with 10 bases spanning the gap. This CDR3 contains 13 residues. The CDR3 nucleotides read TGTGCCATCAGTGACACAGAGGAATCACCCCTCCACTTT. It specifies CAISDTEESPLHF.

The chain joins TRBV2 to TRBJ1-1; possibly TRBD1 for D (6 bases). Per the germline V gene, CDR1 is SNHLY and CDR2 is FYNNEI. V lost 3 bases, J lost 14 bases, and 16 bases lay in between. There are 12 residues in the CDR3. DNA for the CDR3: TGTGCCAGCAGTGACAGGGGTCCGCGCGGCTTCTTT. It encodes CASSDRGPRGFF.

The rearrangement uses TRBV19 and TRBJ2-7; no definite D call. Germline V gives CDR1 LNHDA, CDR2 SQIVND (reference sequence). The CDR3 sequence is 13 residues long. V lost 5 bases to trimming and J lost 0 bases, with 8 bases between them. The DNA for the CDR3 is TGTGCCAGTAGTTACGCCTTCTCCTACGAGCAGTACTTC. Protein sequence: CASSYAFSYEQYF.

The chain couples TRBV19 to TRBJ1-5; D is ambiguous. Trimming pared 2 bases from V and 9 bases from J, leaving 11 bases between. The CDR3 totals 13 residues. Germline loops: CDR1 LNHDA, CDR2 SQIVND (reference sequence). The chain's CDR3 is CASSIPSAVPQHF. DNA of the CDR3: TGTGCCAGTAGTATACCTTCGGCCGTGCCCCAGCATTTT.

The V gene is TRBV4-3, the J gene TRBJ2-3; D call uncertain. The ends were cut back, 5 bases at V and 5 bases at J, with 11 bases in the middle. CDR3 length equals 13 residues. Germline V CDR1 and CDR2: LGHNA, YSLEER. The CDR3 sequence is CASSARARDTQYF. CDR3 nucleotides: TGCGCCAGCAGCGCACGAGCCCGAGATACGCAGTATTTT.

The chain is built from TRBV29-1 and TRBJ2-2; no firm D call. CDR3 length equals 13 residues. Trimming stripped 2 bases from V and 1 base from J, with 5 bases between. Germline CDR1 SQVTM, CDR2 ANQGSEA. The CDR3 region is CSVEPGNTGELFF. CDR3 bases: TGCAGCGTTGAACCCGGGAACACCGGGGAGCTGTTTTTT.

The chain couples TRBV7-6 to TRBJ1-3; D may be TRBD1 (6 bases). The V gene lost 5 bases and the J gene lost 2 bases, with 16 bases spanning the gap. The CDR3 extends over 16 amino acids. Germline assignment: CDR1 SGHVS and CDR2 FNYEAQ. CDR3 sequence reads: CASSRNTGKAGNTIYF. The CDR3 region has the DNA TGTGCCAGCAGCCGCAATACAGGGAAAGCTGGAAACACCATATATTTT.

This chain links TRBV10-3 with TRBJ2-2, with unresolved D. The CDR3 is made up of 14 amino acids. The V end was cut by 2 bases, the J end by 0 bases, with 4 bases between. The germline CDR1 and CDR2 sequences are ENHRY and SYGVKD. CDR3 coding DNA: TGTGCCATCAGTGAGGCTGCGAACACCGGGGAGCTGTTTTTT. This sequence encodes CAISEAANTGELFF.

V is TRBV5-1 and J is TRBJ2-7; TRBD1 matches 8 bases. Looked up from germline, CDR1 is SGHRS and CDR2 is YFSETQ. The CDR3 has 16 residues. Trimming at V came to 1 base and at J to 3 bases, leaving 9 bases not matched to a gene. CDR3 sequence reads: CASSLTDLGQGYEQYF. The CDR3 nucleotides are TGCGCCAGCAGCTTGACCGACCTAGGACAGGGCTACGAGCAGTACTTC.

J is TRBJ2-5 and V is TRBV6-8, with a weak D call TRBD2 (6 bases). The CDR3 runs 13 residues. Trimming pared 6 bases from V and 3 bases from J, leaving 11 bases between. Per the germline V gene, CDR1 is MNHGY and CDR2 is SAAAGT. This chain's CDR3 is CASRASAKETQYF. CDR3 in DNA: TGTGCCAGCAGAGCTAGCGCGAAAGAGACCCAGTACTTC.

This chain uses TRBV19 with TRBJ2-4; D may be TRBD2 (5 bases). Trimming pared 2 bases from V and 0 bases from J, leaving 8 bases between. This CDR3 has 15 residues. Germline V lookup: CDR1 LNHDA, CDR2 SQIVND (reference sequence). This CDR3 is CASSIKGAAKNIQYF. The CDR3, as DNA: TGTGCCAGTAGTATAAAGGGAGCAGCCAAAAACATTCAGTACTTC.

The CDR3 region has the DNA TGCGCCAGCAGTGAGTCGAGGGGCAGGGGGCAAGAGACCCAGTACTTC. Encoded protein: CASSESRGRGQETQYF. The chain joins TRBV10-1 to TRBJ2-5; 7 positions agree with TRBD1. There are 16 residues in the CDR3. CDR1 WNHNN and CDR2 SYGVQD come from the germline V gene (reference sequence). V lost 0 bases and J lost 2; bases outside the gene matches: 6.

The chain links TRBV28 to TRBJ2-7; 8 bases are shared with TRBD1. V shed 8 bases and J 2 bases; nucleotides not matched to a gene: 11. The CDR3 consists of 15 residues. CDR1 and CDR2 (germline): MDHEN, SYDVKM. The CDR3 DNA reads TGTGCCAGCTCTCTTCCCGGGACAGGAGCCTACGAGCAGTACTTC. Translation: CASSLPGTGAYEQYF.

The DNA of the CDR3 is TGTGCCAGCAGTTCTCGACGGTGGGGACTAGCGGGAGTCAGTGAGCAGTTCTTC. Protein sequence: CASSSRRWGLAGVSEQFF. The chain employs TRBV28 and TRBJ2-1; 14 nucleotides agree with TRBD2. Trimming cost V 4 bases and J 9 bases; bases outside gene matches: 14. CDR3 length: 18 amino acids. Germline loops: CDR1 MDHEN, CDR2 SYDVKM.

The chain employs TRBV2 and TRBJ1-1, with 8 bases identical to TRBD1. Germline V gene lookup returns CDR1 SNHLY and CDR2 FYNNEI. The trim removed 0 bases at V and 4 bases at J, leaving 13 bases unmatched. CDR3 length: 18 amino acids. In DNA form, the CDR3 reads TGTGCCAGCAGTGAAGCGCTTCGGCCCACAGGGGGGACCACTGAAGCTTTCTTT. Its translation: CASSEALRPTGGTTEAFF.

This clone was recorded only once. V and J are TRBV6-1 and TRBJ2-6; D gene unclear. This CDR3 has 15 residues. CDR1 is MNHNS and CDR2 is SASEGT in the germline V gene. Trimming left V 6 bases short and J 1 base short, with 10 bases between. Here the CDR3 reads CASSPASSGANVLTF. In DNA form, the CDR3 reads TGTGCCAGCAGCCCCGCATCGTCTGGGGCCAACGTCCTGACTTTC.

This chain joins TRBV28 and TRBJ1-3; D remains ambiguous. Trimming stripped 3 bases from V and 2 bases from J, with 8 bases between. The CDR3 contains 14 residues. CDR1 is MDHEN and CDR2 is SYDVKM in the germline V gene. CDR3 sequence reads: CASSFRAAGNTIYF. The CDR3 nucleotides read TGTGCCAGCAGTTTTAGGGCGGCTGGAAACACCATATATTTT.

The table lists this clone with a count of one. V is TRBV18 and J is TRBJ2-3; 7 nucleotides line up with TRBD1. This CDR3 comprises 14 residues. Losses at the gene ends were 6 bases for V and 10 bases for J; bases not matched to a gene: 13. CDR1 is KGHSH, CDR2 LQKENI, per germline. CDR3: CASSTQGMPGAQYF. In DNA form, the CDR3 reads TGTGCCAGCTCGACACAGGGGATGCCTGGAGCGCAGTATTTT.

The CDR3 coding sequence is TGTGCCAGTAGGGAGGCAGATACGCAGTATTTT. Amino acids: CASREADTQYF. The V call is TRBV19, the J call TRBJ2-3; D might be TRBD2 (5 bases). CDR3 length equals 11 residues. The germline V gene has CDR1 LNHDA and CDR2 SQIVND (reference sequence). V dropped 6 bases and J dropped 4 bases, with 5 bases sitting between them.

This rearrangement joins TRBV19 to TRBJ1-4; unclear D gene. Trimming left V 8 bases short and J 0 bases short, with 7 bases between. The CDR3 is 13 amino acids. The germline CDR1 and CDR2 sequences are LNHDA and SQIVND (reference sequence). The CDR3 sequence is CASRPATNEKLFF. The CDR3 DNA is TGTGCCAGTCGACCGGCAACTAATGAAAAACTGTTTTTT.